This T cell receptor beta chain was documented in a study of STAT5B mutations in CD4+ large granular lymphocyte leukemia. The ends were cut back, 6 bases at V and 0 bases at J, with 9 bases in the middle. Germline CDR1 is SQVTM and CDR2 is ANQGSEA. The CDR3 has 12 residues. Original processing notes: A productive frequency of 2.59 x 10-5 was the lowest detectable. Assay: immunoSEQ multiplex PCR; the TCRdb copy retains only in-frame clones and omits some. The DNA was the basis for D and trimming; V, J and clone size are from that table. This table holds 45,000 to 55,000 clones, around 70% found once. The rearrangement uses TRBV29-1 and TRBJ2-7; D is tentatively TRBD1 or TRBD2 (5 bases each). The source is a human donor in good health. The specimen was CD4+ T cells from blood buffy coats. CDR3 amino acids: CSVRDGSYEQYF. The CDR3 DNA is TGCAGCGTCCGGGACGGCTCCTACGAGCAGTACTTC.